This T cell receptor beta chain was recorded in a study of tumor-infiltrating lymphocytes in localized non-small cell lung cancer. Across the study: Several tumor histologies, both smoking statuses, and some post-neoadjuvant chemotherapy samples were included. From each patient, both tumor and uninvolved lung, non-adjacent to tumor, were sampled. Notes on the study in general: Different pieces of the same tissue went to different assays, confounding technical variation with intratumor heterogeneity. Compared with uninvolved lung, tumors showed higher T cell infiltration by TCRbeta sequencing.

The assay was immunoSEQ multiplex PCR, and TCRdb's table has in-frame clones only and misses some. The table shows approximately 6,200 clones, with 76% occurring only once. This clone was counted between two and nine times. The antigen remains unidentified. The CDR3 runs to 13 residues. V lost 3 bases to trimming and J lost 3 bases, with 10 bases between them. Looked up from germline, CDR1 is SGHKS and CDR2 is YYEKEE (reference sequence). This sequence originates from a human donor with non-small cell lung cancer. The V and J genes are TRBV5-5 and TRBJ2-7; no definite D call. The sequenced sample was uninvolved lung tissue not adjacent to the tumor. The CDR3 nucleotides are TGTGCCAGCAGCTCAAGGGTGAACTACGAGCAGTACTTC. It is translated as CASSSRVNYEQYF.